This entry lists 32 T cell receptor beta chains sequenced from one sample in a study of neurological immune-mediated disorders. Via MiXCR, TCRdb re-called the 5' RACE reads, giving one row per CDR3 protein. The table records tens of thousands of distinct CDR3 sequences, 10% of them present only once. What was sequenced was PBMCs. The receptors were gathered from a man in his forties in good health.

The chain is built from TRBV7-3 and TRBJ2-1; tentative D call: TRBD2 (7 bases). The CDR3 has 16 residues. The germline V gene encodes CDR1 SGHTA and CDR2 FQGTGA. Trimming shortened V by 0 bases and J by 8 bases, and 17 bases separated the two germline ends. The CDR3 here is CASSLTWGGALDEQFF. CDR3 nucleotides: TGTGCCAGCAGCTTAACATGGGGGGGGGCCTTGGATGAGCAGTTCTTC. Full variable domain (rest looked up from reference TRBV7-3 and TRBJ2-1): GAGVSQTPSNKVTEKGKYVELRCDPISGHTALYWYRQSLGQGPEFLIYFQGTGAADDSGLPNDRFFAVRPEGSVSTLKIQRTERGDSAVYLCASSLTWGGALDEQFFGPGTRLTVL.

At least ten counts were recorded for this clonotype. The chain uses TRBV10-3 and TRBJ1-1; 7 positions agree with TRBD1. Looked up from germline, CDR1 is ENHRY and CDR2 is SYGVKD. This CDR3 has 16 amino acids. With V trimmed by 1 base and J by 5 bases, 10 bases remained unmatched. In DNA form, the CDR3 reads TGTGCCATCAGTGAGTTTACAGGGGTTGCAAGGACTGAAGCTTTCTTT. It specifies CAISEFTGVARTEAFF.

The sample holds many counts of this clonotype. The chain is built from TRBV11-2 and TRBJ2-7; 8 nucleotides match TRBD1. CDR3 length: 14 residues. Germline values: CDR1 SGHAT, CDR2 FQNNGV. Trimming cost V 3 bases and J 5 bases; bases outside gene matches: 6. CDR3: CASSFGQGFNEQYF. CDR3 sequence (DNA): TGTGCCAGCAGCTTCGGACAGGGCTTTAACGAGCAGTACTTC.

This clonotype was counted ten times or more. The chain uses TRBV27 and TRBJ1-3; the D gene is possibly TRBD1 (5 bases). V lost 6 bases and J 6 bases, leaving 15 bases between the germline ends. Germline CDR1 MNHEY, CDR2 SMNVEV (reference sequence). The CDR3 has 14 residues. In nucleotides, the CDR3 is TGTGCCAGCAGACTCGACAGCTCCCCAAACACCATATATTTT. Protein product: CASRLDSSPNTIYF.

This clonotype was found many times. The rearrangement joins TRBV28 to TRBJ1-1; the match to TRBD1 covers 7 bases. The V segment lost 2 bases and the J segment 1 base; nucleotides outside the gene matches: 1. The CDR3 consists of 14 residues. The germline V gene has CDR1 MDHEN and CDR2 SYDVKM. CDR3: CASSLEGANTEAFF. Here the CDR3 DNA reads TGTGCCAGCAGTTTAGAGGGGGCGAACACTGAAGCTTTCTTT. Using reference TRBV28 and TRBJ1-1 for the parts outside the CDR3, the full variable domain is DVKVTQSSRYLVKRTGEKVFLECVQDMDHENMFWYRQDPGLGLRLIYFSYDVKMKEKGDIPEGYSVSREKKERFSLILESASTNQTSMYLCASSLEGANTEAFFGQGTRLTVV.

This clonotype was found many times. The chain combines TRBV20-1 with TRBJ1-3, with D perhaps matching TRBD1 (5 bases). CDR3 length: 14 amino acids. From germline, CDR1 is DFQATT and CDR2 SNEGSKA (reference sequence). Trimming took 0 bases from V and 0 from J, leaving 6 bases between them. This chain's CDR3 is CSARDGHSGNTIYF. CDR3 nucleotide sequence: TGCAGTGCTAGAGATGGACACTCTGGAAACACCATATATTTT.

Points on this clonotype: One base away lies a much larger clone, so this may be a sequencing read error. The V gene is TRBV6-1, the J gene TRBJ2-1, with D possibly matching TRBD2 (6 bases). Trimming stripped 8 bases from V and 13 bases from J, with 21 bases between. The germline CDR1 and CDR2 sequences are MNHNS and SASEGT. The CDR3 sequence is 13 residues long. CDR3 coding DNA: TGTGCCAGCGGCGAAACGGCCGAGACTAGACAGTTCTTC. It yields the protein CASGETAETRQFF.

This clonotype showed up many times. The chain combines TRBV3-1 with TRBJ2-1, with 10 bases identical to TRBD2. The CDR3 consists of 18 residues. Germline V gene lookup returns CDR1 LGHDT and CDR2 YNNKEL (reference sequence). Germline trimming cut 0 bases from V and 9 bases from J; bases unmatched to any gene: 14. CDR3 residues: CASSQELAGARGFPEQFF. CDR3 sequence (DNA): TGTGCCAGCAGCCAAGAGCTAGCGGGAGCTCGGGGGTTTCCTGAGCAGTTCTTC.

This clonotype came up many times. The chain links TRBV5-1 to TRBJ2-5; 11 bases map to TRBD2. The ends lost 4 bases at V and 4 bases at J; junction bases unmatched: 9. CDR3 size: 16 residues. The germline V gene has CDR1 SGHRS and CDR2 YFSETQ. CDR3: CASSPTSGVGGETQYF. CDR3 DNA sequence: TGCGCCAGCAGCCCGACTAGCGGGGTTGGAGGAGAGACCCAGTACTTC.

This clonotype was detected ten times or more. The V call is TRBV29-1, the J call TRBJ2-1; no clear D. This CDR3 spans 13 amino acids. Per the germline V gene, CDR1 is SQVTM and CDR2 is ANQGSEA. With 4 bases removed from V and 3 bases from J, the gap between germline ends came to 10 bases. This chain's CDR3 is CSVAQRLYNEQFF. The CDR3 DNA sequence: TGCAGCGTTGCCCAGAGGCTCTACAATGAGCAGTTCTTC.

The chain carries TRBV2 and TRBJ1-1, with D maybe TRBD1 (5 bases). The CDR3 spans 16 residues. Germline V gene lookup returns CDR1 SNHLY and CDR2 FYNNEI. Trimming took off 6 bases at V and 2 bases at J, with 19 bases between the two ends. CDR3 amino acids: CASSATEQDFNTEAFF. Here the CDR3 DNA reads TGTGCCAGCAGCGCTACTGAACAGGACTTCAACACTGAAGCTTTCTTT.

This clonotype came up many times. J is TRBJ1-2 and V is TRBV7-2; 8 positions agree with TRBD1. The CDR3 length is 15 residues. With 6 bases clipped from V and 1 base from J, the junction kept 7 bases outside the gene matches. Germline loops: CDR1 SGHTA, CDR2 FQGNSA. The CDR3 bases are TGTGCCAGCAGGGAAACAGGGGGGAGTAACTATGGCTACACCTTC. Residues: CASRETGGSNYGYTF.

The CDR3 DNA reads as TGTGCCATCAGTGGTAAGAAGGGGGGGACCTACAATGAGCAGTTCTTC. It translates to CAISGKKGGTYNEQFF. This chain connects TRBV10-3 to TRBJ2-1, with a tentative D call TRBD2 (7 bases). The CDR3 sequence is 16 residues long. V lost 4 bases and J lost 2, with 15 bases in between. CDR1 and CDR2 (germline): ENHRY, SYGVKD.

This clonotype was counted ten times or more. The chain employs TRBV5-5 and TRBJ2-3; TRBD1 might be the D (6 bases). The CDR3 has 17 amino acids. CDR1 SGHKS and CDR2 YYEKEE come from the germline V gene (reference sequence). Trimming shortened V by 1 base and J by 3 bases, and 18 bases separated the two germline ends. The CDR3 loop reads CASSLSSLRGRTDTQYF. Written as DNA, the CDR3 is TGTGCCAGCAGCTTGTCATCCCTCAGGGGCCGGACAGATACGCAGTATTTT.

This clonotype was seen at least ten times. The CDR3 region is CASSVEAGGGELFF. The CDR3 bases are TGTGCCAGCAGCGTAGAAGCGGGAGGCGGGGAGCTGTTTTTT. J is TRBJ2-2 and V is TRBV9, with 9 positions matching TRBD2. The CDR3 is 14 amino acids. Losses at the gene ends were 0 bases for V and 7 bases for J; bases not matched to a gene: 1. The germline V gene has CDR1 SGDLS and CDR2 YYNGEE.

V usage is TRBV21-1 and J usage is TRBJ2-7; TRBD2, the table's D call, was not compared with the DNA. TRBV21-1 is designated a pseudogene. The CDR3 extends over 14 amino acids. The CDR3 is CASSRAGGNNDQYF. For the CDR3, the DNA is TGTGCCAGCAGCCGTGCGGGGGGGAATAACGATCAGTACTTC.

This clonotype is deemed medium-sized. J is TRBJ2-1 and V is TRBV7-9; TRBD1 is a possible D gene (5 bases). There are 15 residues in the CDR3. The germline V and J ends were trimmed by 5 bases and 0 bases, with 11 bases remaining between them. The germline gives CDR1 SEHNR, CDR2 FQNEAQ (reference sequence). The CDR3 nucleotides read TGTGCCAGCAGCCGACCAGGGCTCTCCTACAATGAGCAGTTCTTC. Its translation: CASSRPGLSYNEQFF.

The V gene is TRBV3-1, the J gene TRBJ2-7; D may correspond to TRBD1 or TRBD2 (6 bases each). The V end lost 0 bases, the J end lost 6 bases, and 12 bases lay between the germline ends. CDR1 and CDR2 (germline): LGHDT, YNNKEL (reference sequence). There are 14 residues in the CDR3. CDR3 coding DNA: TGTGCCAGCAGCCAAGAGCGAGGGGGGAGCGAGCAGTACTTC. Its translation is CASSQERGGSEQYF.

This clonotype was seen many times. The chain joins TRBV6-6 to TRBJ2-1; TRBD1 aligns across 8 bases. The CDR3 extends over 17 amino acids. The V and J ends lost 7 bases and 7 bases, in that order; junction bases with no gene match: 18. Looked up from germline, CDR1 is MNHNY and CDR2 is SVGAGI (reference sequence). The DNA for the CDR3 is TGTGCCAGCACACCACGGATACCAGGGGGCTATGGAAATGAGCAGTTCTTC. Translating gives CASTPRIPGGYGNEQFF.

Turning to this clonotype: Since the CDR3 does not end with the conserved phenylalanine or tryptophan, this likely comes from a read error. No DNA is shown, since the ends of the CDR3 on it are uncertain; the CDR3 is the one TCRdb lists. The chain uses TRBV6-1 and TRBJ2-4; the table's D call of TRBD2 was not tested on the DNA. The CDR3 numbers 12 amino acids, ends counted. Germline CDR1 MNHNS, CDR2 SASEGT. CDR3 sequence reads: CASSEKPGTSGV.

The sample holds many counts of this clonotype. The gene calls are TRBV2 and TRBJ2-7; the D gene is possibly TRBD1 (6 bases). The germline V gene encodes CDR1 SNHLY and CDR2 FYNNEI. This CDR3 has 14 amino acids. V was clipped by 6 bases and J by 2 bases, with 14 bases between them. CDR3 sequence: CASRQGYTAYEQYF. The CDR3 DNA is TGTGCCAGCAGACAGGGTTATACGGCCTACGAGCAGTACTTC.

This clonotype was detected ten times or more. The chain joins TRBV19 to TRBJ2-1; D is possibly TRBD1 (6 bases). Trimming pared 8 bases from V and 3 bases from J, leaving 14 bases between. The V gene's germline CDR1 is LNHDA and CDR2 SQIVND (reference sequence). The CDR3 covers 14 residues. CDR3 loop: CASAYRAFYNEQFF. The CDR3 DNA sequence: TGTGCCAGTGCCTACAGGGCGTTCTACAATGAGCAGTTCTTC.

This clonotype was counted many times. The V gene is TRBV28, the J gene TRBJ2-3; TRBD2 matches at 12 bases. The CDR3 loop spans 17 amino acids. Germline-derived CDR1 and CDR2 are MDHEN and SYDVKM. The trim removed 5 bases at V and 2 bases at J, leaving 8 bases unmatched. Here the CDR3 reads CASSDPGLAGYTDTQYF. CDR3 sequence (DNA): TGTGCCAGCAGTGACCCGGGACTAGCGGGCTACACAGATACGCAGTATTTT.

This clonotype was picked up many times. The CDR3 region has the DNA TGTGCCAGCAGTTTAACGGGACAGGGACTTCACTTT. Its translation: CASSLTGQGLHF. V usage is TRBV6-5 and J usage is TRBJ1-6; 9 bases match TRBD1. Germline V gives CDR1 MNHEY, CDR2 SVGAGI. The CDR3 has 12 residues. The V and J ends lost 4 bases and 19 bases, in that order; junction bases with no gene match: 8.

The chain has TRBV4-2 and TRBJ2-3; D is unclear. Trimming removed 7 bases at V and 2 bases at J, with 10 bases between. There are 13 residues in the CDR3. CDR1 is LGHNA, CDR2 YNFKEQ, per germline. Here the CDR3 reads CASKETSTDTQYF. The DNA for the CDR3 is TGTGCCAGCAAGGAGACTTCCACAGATACGCAGTATTTT.

This clonotype was recorded many times. This chain connects TRBV5-6 to TRBJ2-5; TRBD1 agrees at 7 bases. V trimming: 0 bases; J trimming: 7 bases; junction bases outside the gene matches: 3. Germline-derived CDR1 and CDR2 are SGHDT and YYEEEE. The CDR3 loop spans 13 amino acids. CDR3 DNA: TGTGCCAGCAGCTTGGACAGGGGCTGGACCCAGTACTTC. Translation: CASSLDRGWTQYF.

This clonotype was recorded many times. This chain uses TRBV6-1 with TRBJ2-1; D remains unclear. The length of the CDR3 is 15 residues. Germline V gene sequence: CDR1 MNHNS, CDR2 SASEGT. Deletions cut 4 bases from V and 0 bases from J, with 10 bases between. CDR3 sequence reads: CASSVELSSYNEQFF. The DNA for the CDR3 is TGTGCCAGCAGTGTAGAACTAAGCTCCTACAATGAGCAGTTCTTC.

This clonotype occurred many times. The chain joins TRBV29-1 to TRBJ2-7, with 8 bases fitting TRBD1. V was clipped by 3 bases and J by 5 bases; unmatched bases: 6. Germline lookup yields CDR1 SQVTM and CDR2 ANQGSEA. The CDR3 is made up of 13 amino acids. The CDR3, as DNA: TGCAGCGTTGACCCGACAGGGGAAGACGAGCAGTACTTC. This translates into CSVDPTGEDEQYF.

Many counts were recorded for this clonotype. The chain links TRBV6-5 to TRBJ2-3; weak D call: TRBD2 (6 bases). CDR1 MNHEY and CDR2 SVGAGI come from the germline V gene. The CDR3 runs to 13 residues. Trimming removed 2 bases at V and 4 bases at J, with 7 bases between. The DNA of the CDR3 is TGTGCCAGCAGTTACGGAGGGGCAGATACGCAGTATTTT. This translates into CASSYGGADTQYF.

In this sample, this clonotype turned up many times. This chain connects TRBV25-1 to TRBJ2-5; the D gene is possibly TRBD1 (5 bases). This CDR3 is 15 amino acids long. V shed 4 bases and J shed 4 bases, with 16 bases lying between them. Germline V CDR1 and CDR2: MGHDK, SYGVNS. The CDR3 region has the DNA TGTGCCAGCAGTGGGCAGGGTCAGGTAGGAGAGACCCAGTACTTC. Its protein product is CASSGQGQVGETQYF.

At least ten counts were recorded for this clonotype. V and J are TRBV20-1 and TRBJ2-3; D possibly corresponds to TRBD2 (6 bases). With 8 bases removed from V and 0 bases from J, the gap between germline ends came to 18 bases. The CDR3 runs 15 residues. The germline gives CDR1 DFQATT, CDR2 SNEGSKA (reference sequence). The CDR3 DNA sequence: TGCAGTCTTCGAAGGGACTCCCTAAGCACAGATACGCAGTATTTT. Its protein product is CSLRRDSLSTDTQYF.

This clonotype was recorded many times. The V gene is TRBV7-2, the J gene TRBJ1-1, with D possibly TRBD1 on 6 matching bases. Germline CDR1 SGHTA, CDR2 FQGNSA. V gave up 5 bases and J gave up 2 bases, with 12 bases separating them. The CDR3 is made up of 14 amino acids. CDR3 nucleotides: TGTGCCAGCAGCGATCCCAGGGGAAACACTGAAGCTTTCTTT. It encodes CASSDPRGNTEAFF. Variable domain in full (rest from reference TRBV7-2 and TRBJ1-1): GAGVSQSPSNKVTEKGKDVELRCDPISGHTALYWYRQSLGQGLEFLIYFQGNSAPDKSGLPSDRFSAERTGGSVSTLTIQRTQQEDSAVYLCASSDPRGNTEAFFGQGTRLTVV.